This T cell receptor (beta chain) was found in a study of shared clonotypes between healthy human individuals. In the original analysis: Sequence data from immunoSEQ were junction-only and lacked quality scores; consequently, filtering differed. Assay used: immunoSEQ multiplex PCR; TCRdb lists only in-frame clones, some missing. V and J calls and clone size are copied from that table; D and trimming were computed from the DNA. The sample consists of a few hundred thousand clones, roughly 95% of them appearing once. Study-wide results and caveats: Some clonotypes were shared by all four sorted-subset donors, while others were not shared. The non-shared ones had lower generation probabilities than the shared ones. At large depth, rarefaction still showed sorted-subset sequencing to be incomplete. As a rule, naive subsets had a larger estimated richness than memory subsets.

CD45RO-negative cells were positively selected for CCR7, leaving out terminally differentiated effector memory CD45RA+ cells. Concerning this clone itself: Its antigen is not identified.

This receptor was identified in a woman in her thirties in good health. Material for sequencing was naive CD8+ T cells sorted from blood.

The CDR3 nucleotides are TGTGCCAGCAGCCCGGGCCTCTCGGGGACCCAGTACTTC. Its protein product is CASSPGLSGTQYF. This sequence joins TRBV7-6 and TRBJ2-5; no definite D call. V was shortened by 5 bases and J by 7 bases, with 14 bases between the two germline ends. The CDR3 has 13 amino acids. Germline V gives CDR1 SGHVS, CDR2 FNYEAQ.